This T cell receptor beta chain was obtained from a study of T cells in Graves' hyperthyroidism and ophthalmopathy. Study-level points and caveats: In blood, most of the thyroid clonotypes expanded above 0.001 were also present.

The germline V gene has CDR1 DFQATT and CDR2 SNEGSKA (reference sequence). CDR3 length equals 14 residues. V was clipped by 0 bases and J by 12 bases; unmatched bases: 5. This clonotype showed up just a few times. Its specificity is unknown. TCR beta CDR3 sequences were amplified from RNA transcripts. First-round RT-PCR of the TCR CDR3 relied on the HTBI primer set. MiXCR, applied by TCRdb to the multiplex PCR reads, yields one record per CDR3 protein. The table includes fewer than 450,000 distinct CDR3 sequences, roughly a sixth detected once. Uncontrolled infection, other autoimmune disease, pregnancy and lactation each barred patients from inclusion.

V usage is TRBV20-1 and J usage is TRBJ1-4, with TRBD1 identical over 12 bases. Sequenced: blood. This clonotype originated in a young woman with Graves' hyperthyroidism that later progressed to Graves' ophthalmopathy. CDR3 amino acids: CSARDGGQGAELFF. The CDR3 DNA reads TGCAGTGCTAGAGATGGGGGACAGGGGGCCGAACTGTTTTTT.